This TCR beta chain was sequenced during a study of T-cell memory formation after mild COVID-19. TCRdb independently ran MiXCR on the 5' RACE reads; one entry per CDR3 protein. The top ten clones hold around a fifth of a sample with about 270,000 distinct CDR3 sequences, roughly a sixth of them seen once. The CDR3 runs to 15 residues. Trimming took 7 bases from V and 6 from J; bases not matched to a gene: 9. Per the germline V gene, CDR1 is MNHEY and CDR2 is SVGAGI. The table lists this clonotype with a few counts. The clonotype originates from a man aged 18 to 29 who had mild COVID-19 (a few samples of this study predate the infection). Cell type and time point are not known. Specimen: PBMCs or a T cell subset sorted from them (not recorded which). This sequence joins TRBV6-5 and TRBJ2-1, with 10 bases fitting TRBD2. The CDR3 here is CASIRGSGGSNEQFF. CDR3 sequence (DNA): TGTGCCAGCATCCGTGGTAGCGGGGGGTCCAATGAGCAGTTCTTC.